This T cell receptor (beta chain) comes out of a study of Ad26.COV2.S vaccination and SARS-CoV-2 variants. Findings and caveats of the study: Breadth and depth estimates from TCRs may understate total T cell responses. CD8+ and CD4+ T cells specific for spike reportedly responded with substantial breadth after vaccination. Vaccinees and placebo recipients showed similar non-spike TCR breadth.

Described treatment: around 19 received Ad26.COV2.S at low or high dose, single or two shots; several received placebo; per-sample allocation not given. The samples date from day 63 after the first vaccine or placebo injection. SARS-CoV-2 spike from the Wuhan strain was encoded by the vaccine, an Ad26 vector. Per the germline V gene, CDR1 is LNHDA and CDR2 is SQIVND (reference sequence). V lost 4 bases and J lost 6; bases outside the gene matches: 13. This CDR3 has 17 amino acids. The method was immunoSEQ multiplex PCR; TCRdb's version includes in-frame clones alone and lacks a portion of them. The data contain roughly 240,000 clones, roughly 90% of them seen just once; the ten biggest clones take up roughly 10%. Details on this clone: Its antigen remains unknown.

The source is a person between 18 and 59 years old who received the Ad26.COV2.S COVID-19 vaccine or a placebo. The sequencing used peripheral blood, collected in a trial of Ad26.COV2.S vaccine versus placebo. The chain combines TRBV19 with TRBJ1-2; TRBD1 matches 11 bases. The CDR3 DNA reads TGTGCCAGTAGTAGCGGGACAGGGGGGTCGCCCCGGCATGGCTACACCTTC. Translated, it gives CASSSGTGGSPRHGYTF.